The 28 T cell receptor beta chains below were found in one sample sequenced in a study of PD-1 blockade in classical Hodgkin lymphoma. Sequenced by immunoSEQ multiplex PCR; TCRdb stores in-frame clones only, minus some. The sample lists some 93,000 clones; around 80% were seen once. The sample's time point: cycle 4 day 1 (C4D1), after less than 7 weeks of nivolumab. Relapse after autologous stem cell transplantation occurred in every patient, and brentuximab vedotin exposure varied. Sample: peripheral blood mononuclear cells (PBMCs), taken before the fourth cycle of nivolumab. The source of these receptors is a human donor with classical Hodgkin lymphoma.

The CDR3 protein is CASSTQGSLSFGYTF. CDR3 DNA: TGTGCCAGTAGTACACAGGGTAGCCTCTCGTTTGGCTACACCTTC. This chain links TRBV19 with TRBJ1-2, with D tentatively TRBD1 (6 bases). Trimming pared 4 bases from V and 7 bases from J, leaving 19 bases between. The CDR3 has 15 residues. Germline CDR1 and CDR2: LNHDA and SQIVND (reference sequence).

V is TRBV4-2 and J is TRBJ2-5; D remains unclear. Deletions cut 0 bases from V and 5 bases from J, with 7 bases between. Germline loops: CDR1 LGHNA, CDR2 YNFKEQ. The CDR3 covers 13 residues. CDR3 sequence reads: CASSQEWAETQYF. DNA for the CDR3: TGTGCCAGCAGCCAAGAATGGGCGGAGACCCAGTACTTC.

This clone was found once. This chain links TRBV7-8 with TRBJ2-6; 11 positions agree with TRBD1. The trim removed 5 bases at V and 2 bases at J, leaving 5 bases unmatched. Looked up from germline, CDR1 is SGHVS and CDR2 is FQNEAQ. CDR3 length equals 17 residues. DNA of the CDR3: TGTGCCAGCAGCCCCGGGACAGGGGGAGCTGGGGCCAACGTCCTGACTTTC. Translated: CASSPGTGGAGANVLTF.

The chain has TRBV4-2 and TRBJ2-3, with 9 bases matching TRBD2. V dropped 0 bases and J dropped 1; count of bases not matched to a gene: 8. This CDR3 has 18 residues. Looked up from germline, CDR1 is LGHNA and CDR2 is YNFKEQ. The CDR3 DNA reads TGTGCCAGCAGCCAAGAGTCGGCGGGAGGGCCCGGCACAGATACGCAGTATTTT. This encodes CASSQESAGGPGTDTQYF.

This clone appeared once. This chain uses TRBV19 with TRBJ2-3; 11 nucleotides align to TRBD1. After removal of 4 bases from V and 5 bases from J, the junction contained 11 bases not matched to a gene. Germline V gives CDR1 LNHDA, CDR2 SQIVND (reference sequence). The CDR3 is 17 amino acids. For the CDR3, the DNA is TGTGCCAGTAGTACCGGGACAGGGGGTCAGGTTCGAGATACGCAGTATTTT. This encodes CASSTGTGGQVRDTQYF. The full variable domain, rest sourced from reference TRBV19 and TRBJ2-3, is DGGITQSPKYLFRKEGQNVTLSCEQNLNHDAMYWYRQDPGQGLRLIYYSQIVNDFQKGDIAEGYSVSREKKESFPLTVTSAQKNPTAFYLCASSTGTGGQVRDTQYFGPGTRLTVL.

The chain is built from TRBV27 and TRBJ2-7, with 7 nucleotides matching TRBD1. The CDR3 is 16 residues long. The V gene end was trimmed by 1 base and the J gene end by 12 bases; junction bases not matched to a gene: 18. CDR1 MNHEY and CDR2 SMNVEV come from the germline V gene (reference sequence). This CDR3 reads CASSLLSRGIRGQAYF. The CDR3, as DNA: TGTGCCAGCAGTTTATTATCGAGGGGCATCAGAGGACAGGCGTACTTC.

A word on this clone: Other DNA sequences in the same sample also yield this CDR3. The gene calls are TRBV9 and TRBJ2-3; D unresolved. This CDR3 has 13 amino acids. V lost 2 bases and J lost 3, with 7 bases in between. Per the germline V gene, CDR1 is SGDLS and CDR2 is YYNGEE. The DNA of the CDR3 is TGTGCCAGCAGCGTTGCTGGGACAGATACGCAGTATTTT. Protein product: CASSVAGTDTQYF.

The chain has TRBV19 and TRBJ1-1, with D uncertain. The CDR3 has 13 residues. The germline V gene has CDR1 LNHDA and CDR2 SQIVND (reference sequence). V was pared by 9 bases and J by 11 bases, with 22 bases between. The chain's CDR3 is CASGLELSGTAFF. The CDR3 nucleotides are TGTGCCAGCGGTCTAGAGCTATCGGGTACGGCTTTCTTT.

The rearrangement joins TRBV4-1 to TRBJ1-4, with a possible D match to TRBD1 (5 bases). The ends were cut back, 5 bases at V and 0 bases at J, with 10 bases in the middle. The germline V gene encodes CDR1 MGHRA and CDR2 YSYEKL. The CDR3 is made up of 15 amino acids. CDR3 loop: CASSTRGSTNEKLFF. The CDR3 region has the DNA TGCGCCAGCAGCACCCGGGGCTCAACTAATGAAAAACTGTTTTTT.

A few counts support this clone. This chain joins TRBV5-1 and TRBJ2-3, with D maybe TRBD2 (7 bases). From germline, CDR1 is SGHRS and CDR2 YFSETQ. V dropped 1 base and J dropped 4 bases, with 19 bases sitting between them. The CDR3 has 17 residues. The CDR3 sequence is CASSLFSGGKGADTQYF. CDR3 bases: TGCGCCAGCAGCTTGTTCTCGGGGGGCAAAGGGGCAGATACGCAGTATTTT.

The chain employs TRBV7-3 and TRBJ2-3; D unresolved. Germline CDR1 reads SGHTA; CDR2 reads FQGTGA. The CDR3 extends over 14 amino acids. Trimming cost V 2 bases and J 6 bases, with 12 bases left between them. CDR3 coding DNA: TGTGCCAGCAGCTTAGGTCAGGTTTCGGATACGCAGTATTTT. Translation gives CASSLGQVSDTQYF.

The rearrangement uses TRBV6-6 and TRBJ2-7; no reliable D call. Trimming removed 7 bases at V and 3 bases at J, with 19 bases between. This CDR3 region has 15 residues. Germline CDR1 and CDR2: MNHNY and SVGAGI (reference sequence). As DNA, the CDR3 is TGTGCCAGCACGTACTCGACGCAGTACAGCTACGAGCAGTACTTC. Translating it yields CASTYSTQYSYEQYF.

The gene calls are TRBV5-6 and TRBJ2-1, with D perhaps TRBD1 (5 bases). Germline V lookup: CDR1 SGHDT, CDR2 YYEEEE. Trimming pared 0 bases from V and 0 bases from J, leaving 7 bases between. There are 15 residues in the CDR3. In nucleotides, the CDR3 is TGTGCCAGCAGCTTGGATCAGGGCTCCTACAATGAGCAGTTCTTC. Translation: CASSLDQGSYNEQFF. Full variable domain (remainder filled in from reference TRBV5-6 and TRBJ2-1): DAGVTQSPTHLIKTRGQQVTLRCSPKSGHDTVSWYQQALGQGPQFIFQYYEEEERQRGNFPDRFSGHQFPNYSSELNVNALLLGDSALYLCASSLDQGSYNEQFFGPGTRLTVL.

This chain joins TRBV21-1 and TRBJ1-5; the table calls TRBD1, which could not be checked here. TRBV21-1 is a pseudogene segment. The CDR3 is 17 amino acids. The CDR3 coding sequence is TGTGCCAGCAGCACTGGAGGACAGACGAATAGCAATCAGCCCCAGCATTTT. Its protein product is CASSTGGQTNSNQPQHF.

V usage is TRBV28 and J usage is TRBJ1-2, with TRBD1 identical over 9 bases. Germline V CDR1 and CDR2: MDHEN, SYDVKM. V lost 5 bases and J lost 6; bases outside the gene matches: 13. The CDR3 is 16 amino acids. The CDR3 nucleotides are TGTGCCAGCAGTATCCCGGTCGGGACAGGGCATAATGGCTACACCTTC. This gives the protein CASSIPVGTGHNGYTF.

This clone was observed a handful of times. The V call is TRBV9, the J call TRBJ2-7; 8 bases agree with TRBD2. The CDR3 is made up of 15 amino acids. The ends lost 0 bases at V and 7 bases at J; junction bases unmatched: 9. CDR1 and CDR2 from the germline V gene are SGDLS and YYNGEE. CDR3 sequence reads: CASSVGSGRGYEQYF. For the CDR3, the DNA is TGTGCCAGCAGCGTAGGGTCCGGGAGGGGGTATGAGCAGTACTTC.

On this clone itself: Other DNA sequences in this sample translate to the same CDR3. The chain joins TRBV6-5 to TRBJ2-7; D might be TRBD1 (6 bases). This CDR3 has 14 amino acids. CDR1 MNHEY and CDR2 SVGAGI come from the germline V gene. The V end was cut by 5 bases, the J end by 2 bases, with 13 bases between. Written as DNA, the CDR3 is TGTGCCAGCAGTCCCCAACAGGGAACCTACGAGCAGTACTTC. Its translation is CASSPQQGTYEQYF.

The chain joins TRBV28 to TRBJ2-2, with 10 bases lining up with TRBD2. The V segment lost 6 bases and the J segment 4 bases; nucleotides outside the gene matches: 8. The CDR3 is 16 residues long. Germline loops: CDR1 MDHEN, CDR2 SYDVKM. DNA for the CDR3: TGTGCCAGCAGAGAGCGGGAGGGCCGGGGCACCGGGGAGCTGTTTTTT. Translated, it gives CASREREGRGTGELFF.

The rearrangement uses TRBV5-8 and TRBJ2-3, with D uncertain. The V and J ends lost 1 base and 0 bases respectively, with 6 bases between them. Germline V gives CDR1 SGHTS, CDR2 YDEGEE. This CDR3 is built from 14 residues. The CDR3 loop is CASSLTFSTDTQYF. CDR3 coding DNA: TGTGCCAGCAGCTTGACGTTTAGCACAGATACGCAGTATTTT.

This clone was seen only once. CDR3 bases: TGCGCCAGCAGCTTTACAATTAGCGGGGGGGACAATGAGCAGTTCTTC. Protein product: CASSFTISGGDNEQFF. The chain has TRBV5-1 and TRBJ2-1; 11 bases map to TRBD2. CDR1 SGHRS and CDR2 YFSETQ come from the germline V gene. The CDR3 totals 16 residues. V lost 2 bases to trimming and J lost 5 bases; unmatched junction nucleotides: 6.

The gene calls are TRBV6-1 and TRBJ2-7; D gene uncertain. The CDR3 is 11 amino acids. CDR1 MNHNS and CDR2 SASEGT come from the germline V gene. V lost 6 bases, J lost 8 bases, and 11 bases lay in between. The CDR3 DNA reads TGTGCCAGCAGGACCAGGTTCCAGCAGTACTTC. Its protein is CASRTRFQQYF.

The rearrangement links TRBV18 to TRBJ2-5; 8 bases fit TRBD1. Losses at the gene ends were 1 base for V and 5 bases for J; bases not matched to a gene: 6. Germline assignment: CDR1 KGHSH and CDR2 LQKENI. This CDR3 spans 15 amino acids. CDR3 sequence reads: CASSPLLGQEETQYF. The CDR3 bases are TGTGCCAGCTCACCACTCTTGGGACAGGAGGAGACCCAGTACTTC.

The chain joins TRBV7-2 to TRBJ2-7, with 7 bases that match TRBD2. V shed 5 bases and J 13 bases; nucleotides not matched to a gene: 14. The germline V gene encodes CDR1 SGHTA and CDR2 FQGNSA. This CDR3 is 13 amino acids long. DNA of the CDR3: TGTGCCAGCAGCCTAACTCTCGGGACTACCTCTTACTTC. Translation: CASSLTLGTTSYF.

The chain joins TRBV5-5 to TRBJ1-3; no firm D call. With 2 bases removed from V and 0 bases from J, the gap between germline ends came to 9 bases. The CDR3 extends over 15 amino acids. From germline, CDR1 is SGHKS and CDR2 YYEKEE (reference sequence). CDR3 protein: CASSFLISSGNTIYF. The CDR3 DNA is TGTGCCAGCAGCTTTTTAATTAGCTCTGGAAACACCATATATTTT.

The CDR3 is CASSRGTAGNTIYF. The DNA for the CDR3 is TGTGCCAGCAGTCGGGGGACGGCTGGAAACACCATATATTTT. The V call is TRBV6-5, the J call TRBJ1-3; a weak D match, TRBD1 (5 bases). V was pared by 5 bases and J by 2 bases, with 10 bases between. The CDR3 is 14 residues long. Germline CDR1 is MNHEY and CDR2 is SVGAGI.

The V call is TRBV11-1, the J call TRBJ2-7, with a possible D match to TRBD2 (6 bases). Germline loops: CDR1 SGHAT, CDR2 FQDESV (reference sequence). Trimming took 5 bases from V and 7 from J, leaving 15 bases between them. The CDR3 has 13 residues. CDR3 DNA: TGTGCCAGCAGCCGCAGGGAGGATCAAGAGCAGTACTTC. It codes for CASSRREDQEQYF.

The chain employs TRBV7-9 and TRBJ2-1, with TRBD1 as a possible D gene (6 bases). CDR3 length: 13 amino acids. The germline gives CDR1 SEHNR, CDR2 FQNEAQ (reference sequence). V was shortened by 5 bases and J by 7 bases, with 12 bases between the two germline ends. This chain's CDR3 is CASSPMRGNEQFF. In DNA form, the CDR3 reads TGTGCCAGCAGCCCTATGAGGGGGAATGAGCAGTTCTTC.

The chain is built from TRBV5-4 and TRBJ2-2; D may be TRBD2 (7 bases). V dropped 0 bases and J dropped 7 bases, with 16 bases sitting between them. The V gene's germline CDR1 is SGHNT and CDR2 YYREEE (reference sequence). The CDR3 is made up of 16 amino acids. CDR3 DNA: TGTGCCAGCAGCTTGGCCGGGGGGCGGGTAGGCGGGGAGCTGTTTTTT. Residues: CASSLAGGRVGGELFF.